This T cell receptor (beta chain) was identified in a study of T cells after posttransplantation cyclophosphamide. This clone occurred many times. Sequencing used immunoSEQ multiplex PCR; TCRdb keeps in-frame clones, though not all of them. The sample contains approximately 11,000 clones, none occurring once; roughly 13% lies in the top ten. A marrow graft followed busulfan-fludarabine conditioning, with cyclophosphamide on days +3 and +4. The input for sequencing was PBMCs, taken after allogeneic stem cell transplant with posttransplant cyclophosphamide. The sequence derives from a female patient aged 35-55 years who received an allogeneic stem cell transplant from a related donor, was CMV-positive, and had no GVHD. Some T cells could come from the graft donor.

The CDR3 protein is CSASVRNTIYF. For the CDR3, the DNA is TGCAGTGCTAGTGTCAGAAACACCATATATTTT. The gene calls are TRBV20-1 and TRBJ1-3; the D is unclear. Germline V lookup: CDR1 DFQATT, CDR2 SNEGSKA (reference sequence). The CDR3 covers 11 residues. Trimming shortened V by 3 bases and J by 5 bases, and 5 bases separated the two germline ends.